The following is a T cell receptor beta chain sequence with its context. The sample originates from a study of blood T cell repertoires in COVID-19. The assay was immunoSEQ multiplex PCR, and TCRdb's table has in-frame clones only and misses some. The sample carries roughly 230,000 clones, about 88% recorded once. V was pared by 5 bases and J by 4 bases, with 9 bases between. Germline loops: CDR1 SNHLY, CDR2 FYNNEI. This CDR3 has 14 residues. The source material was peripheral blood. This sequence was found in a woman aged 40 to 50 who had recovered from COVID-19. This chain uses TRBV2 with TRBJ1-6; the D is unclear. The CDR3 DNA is TGTGCCAGCAGTTATCTCCAGTATAATTCACCCCTCCACTTT. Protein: CASSYLQYNSPLHF. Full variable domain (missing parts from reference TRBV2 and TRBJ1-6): EPEVTQTPSHQVTQMGQEVILRCVPISNHLYFYWYRQILGQKVEFLVSFYNNEISEKSEIFDDQFSVERPDGSNFTLKIRSTKLEDSAMYFCASSYLQYNSPLHFGNGTRLTVT.